A selection of T cell receptor beta chains follows, all from one sample in a study of spatial heterogeneity in lung cancer. MiXCR, applied by TCRdb to the 5' RACE reads, yields one record per CDR3 protein. The table shows nearly 80,000 distinct CDR3 sequences, with under 8.5% occurring only once. The sequencing here drew on PBMCs, taken at surgery. The receptors here all came from a male donor with early-stage non-small cell lung cancer. Both conserved end residues are trimmed from each CDR3.

CDR3 protein,J gene,V gene
ASSLTSVEISEQF,TRBJ2-1,TRBV4-2
ASRGGRSTDTQY,TRBJ2-3,TRBV2
ASSKTGGNNEQY,TRBJ2-7,TRBV5-1
ASRKTTGSSYNSPLH,TRBJ1-6,TRBV6-6
ASSFAGQPQH,TRBJ1-5,TRBV6-2/TRBV6-3
ASGPLAVNTGELF,TRBJ2-2,TRBV7-3
ASSSSGTSGLQY,TRBJ2-7,TRBV7-6
ASTPWFGGDEKLF,TRBJ1-4,TRBV7-9
ASSWKGYT,TRBJ1-2,TRBV12-3/TRBV12-4
ASSQDLSGRGLYNEQF,TRBJ2-1,TRBV3-1
ASSYRGGNTEAF,TRBJ1-1,TRBV6-5
ASSIRGSGDGYT,TRBJ1-2,TRBV19
ATRRDQGTEAF,TRBJ1-1,TRBV5-1
SAARGWGEAF,TRBJ1-1,TRBV20-1
SARVDPGQPQH,TRBJ1-5,TRBV20-1